Below, 4 T cell receptor beta chains from the same sample are listed, as sequenced in a study of blood T cell repertoires in COVID-19 (dated by TCRdb to 2020 to 2022). Library preparation employed the immunoSEQ multiplex PCR assay. Held by TCRdb, this immuneACCESS table contains in-frame sequences only and omits some clones. Under half of the omission traces to an unresolved V gene where checked; the cause of the rest is unknown. Counted in this sample were tens of thousands of clones; about nine tenths of them appeared once. The ten most abundant clones make up 10% to 15% of the sample. Input material: peripheral blood. The source of these receptors is a human donor with active COVID-19. The donor label of this sample is uncertain.

This clone was observed a few times. The V and J genes are TRBV25-1 and TRBJ2-3; tentatively, D is TRBD2 (6 bases). This CDR3 region has 15 residues. Trimming removed 1 base at V and 4 bases at J, with 12 bases between. In germline, CDR1 is MGHDK, CDR2 SYGVNS. The chain's CDR3 is CASSESTREADTQYF. The DNA for the CDR3 is TGTGCCAGCAGTGAATCAACGAGGGAGGCAGATACGCAGTATTTT.

The chain employs TRBV12-5 and TRBJ1-1; no clear D. The V end was cut by 3 bases, the J end by 3 bases, with 5 bases between. CDR1 and CDR2 from the germline V gene are LGHNT and FRNRAP. CDR3 length equals 12 residues. The DNA of the CDR3 is TGTGCTAGTGGTTTATCGTACACTGAAGCTTTCTTT. Amino acids: CASGLSYTEAFF.

This clone showed up just once. The chain is built from TRBV11-2 and TRBJ2-6; 7 positions match TRBD1. The V and J ends lost 1 base and 0 bases, in that order; junction bases with no gene match: 9. This CDR3 region has 19 residues. Looked up from germline, CDR1 is SGHAT and CDR2 is FQNNGV. CDR3 residues: CASSLVRTGLSSGANVLTF. For the CDR3, the DNA is TGTGCCAGCAGCTTAGTCCGGACAGGACTGAGCTCTGGGGCCAACGTCCTGACTTTC.

The chain uses TRBV3-1 (or the pseudogene TRBV3-2) and TRBJ2-3; 11 bases are a match to TRBD2. CDR1 and CDR2 from the germline V gene are LGHDT and YNNKEL (reference sequence). This CDR3 region has 18 residues. Trimming at V came to 0 bases and at J to 6 bases, leaving 11 bases not matched to a gene. CDR3 nucleotide sequence: TGTGCCAGCAGCCAAGATCTAGGACTAGCGGGCTTATCGGATACGCAGTATTTT. It translates to CASSQDLGLAGLSDTQYF.